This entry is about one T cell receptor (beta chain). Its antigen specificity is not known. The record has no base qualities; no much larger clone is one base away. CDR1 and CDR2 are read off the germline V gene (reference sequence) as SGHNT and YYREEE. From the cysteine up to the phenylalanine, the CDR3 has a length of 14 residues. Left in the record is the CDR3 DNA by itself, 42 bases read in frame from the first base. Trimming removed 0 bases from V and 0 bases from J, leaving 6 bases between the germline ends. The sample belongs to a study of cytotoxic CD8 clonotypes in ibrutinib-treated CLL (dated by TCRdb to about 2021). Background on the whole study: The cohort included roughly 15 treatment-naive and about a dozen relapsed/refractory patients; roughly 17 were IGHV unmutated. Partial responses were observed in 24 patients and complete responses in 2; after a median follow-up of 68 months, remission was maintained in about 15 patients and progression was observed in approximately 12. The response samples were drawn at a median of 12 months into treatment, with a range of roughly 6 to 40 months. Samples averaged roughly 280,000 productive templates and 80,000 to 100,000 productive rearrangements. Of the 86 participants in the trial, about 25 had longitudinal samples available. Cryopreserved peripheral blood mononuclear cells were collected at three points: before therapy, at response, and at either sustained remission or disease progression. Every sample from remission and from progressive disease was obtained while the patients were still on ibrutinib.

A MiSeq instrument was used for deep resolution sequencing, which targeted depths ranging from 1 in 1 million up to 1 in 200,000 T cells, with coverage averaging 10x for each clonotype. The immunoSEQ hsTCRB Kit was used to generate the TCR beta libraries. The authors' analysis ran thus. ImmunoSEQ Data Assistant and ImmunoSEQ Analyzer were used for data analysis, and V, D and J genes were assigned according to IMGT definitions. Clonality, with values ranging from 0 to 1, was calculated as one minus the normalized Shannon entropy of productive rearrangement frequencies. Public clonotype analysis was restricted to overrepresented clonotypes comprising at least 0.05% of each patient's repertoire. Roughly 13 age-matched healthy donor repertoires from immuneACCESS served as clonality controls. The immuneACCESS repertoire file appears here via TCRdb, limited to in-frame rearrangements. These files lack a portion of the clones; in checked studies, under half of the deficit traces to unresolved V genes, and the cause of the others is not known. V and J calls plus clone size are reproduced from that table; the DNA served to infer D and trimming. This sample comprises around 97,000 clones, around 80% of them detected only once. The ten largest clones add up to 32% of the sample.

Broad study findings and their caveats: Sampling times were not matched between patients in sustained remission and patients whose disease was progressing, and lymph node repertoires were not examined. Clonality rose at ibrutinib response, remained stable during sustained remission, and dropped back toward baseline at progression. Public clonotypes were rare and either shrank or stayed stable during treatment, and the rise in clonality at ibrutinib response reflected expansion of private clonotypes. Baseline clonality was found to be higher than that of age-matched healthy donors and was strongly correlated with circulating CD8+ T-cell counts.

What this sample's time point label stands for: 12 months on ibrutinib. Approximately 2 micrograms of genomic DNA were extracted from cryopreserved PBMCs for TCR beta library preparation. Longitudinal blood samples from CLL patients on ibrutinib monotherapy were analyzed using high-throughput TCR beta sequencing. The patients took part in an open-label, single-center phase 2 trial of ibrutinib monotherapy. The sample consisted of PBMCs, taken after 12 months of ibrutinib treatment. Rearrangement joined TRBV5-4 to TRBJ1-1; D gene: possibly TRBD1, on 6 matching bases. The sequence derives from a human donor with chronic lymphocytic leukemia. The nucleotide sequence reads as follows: TGTGCCAGCAGCTTGGAGGGGGTGAACACTGAAGCTTTCTTT. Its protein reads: CASSLEGVNTEAFF. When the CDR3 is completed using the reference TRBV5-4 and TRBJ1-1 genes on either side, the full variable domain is ETGVTQSPTHLIKTRGQQVTLRCSSQSGHNTVSWYQQALGQGPQFIFQYYREEENGRGNFPPRFSGLQFPNYSSELNVNALELDDSALYLCASSLEGVNTEAFFGQGTRLTVV.